This T cell receptor (beta chain) originates from a study of blood T cell repertoires in COVID-19 (dated by TCRdb to 2019 to 2021). With regard to the full study: Samples covering the acute and convalescent phases of COVID-19 were provided by collaborators in the United States, Italy and Spain. The material from the prospective study consisted of cDNA or gDNA derived from T cells, B-cell-depleted T cells, or PBMCs. Subjects who had been exposed to COVID-19, were actively infected with it, or had recovered from it provided the deeply sampled blood TCRbeta repertoires that made up the dataset. The repertoires were released in a freely available public database meant as a resource for research on the immune response to SARS-CoV-2. The samples were drawn from the first 160 participants of the ongoing ImmuneRACE study and from about 1,200 subjects provided by 6 global collaborators. Sample metadata almost always included a de-identified subject ID, COVID-19 status, age in years and sex. Where HLA class I and class II types were available, the types were taken from metadata supplied by the sample provider, not from assay-based typing.

Turning to this clone: Its antigen remains unidentified. No clone much larger than this one lies a single base away; base qualities are absent.

TCRbeta CDR3 regions were amplified from genomic DNA using the immunoSEQ Assay, a bias-controlled multiplex PCR. The authors' pipeline ran thus. Within the assay, amplification of reference gene primers was used to estimate how many nucleated cells each sample contained. To quantify the absolute abundance of each unique TCRbeta CDR3 rearrangement, sequence reads were collapsed and filtered. For each sample, productive Simpson clonality was calculated as the square root of Simpson's diversity index across productive rearrangements. The clones in this table, taken by TCRdb from immuneACCESS, are in-frame only. Not every clone is retained; where verified, under half of the shortfall comes from an unresolved V gene, and the cause of the rest is unknown. That table gives V, J and clone size, and the DNA gave D and trimming. In this sample the table shows approximately 300,000 clones, around 90% of which occur a single time. Over 3.5% of the sample goes to the ten largest clones.

Participants in the prospective study were enrolled through a virtual design, were aged about 18 to 89 years, and lived in about 25 United States geographic areas. In the prospective study, participants were assigned to cohorts based on the clinical history participants reported in a screening survey and a study questionnaire. In the prospective study, whole blood, serum and a nasopharyngeal or oropharyngeal swab were collected from each participant by mobile phlebotomists. Prospective study participants could optionally give additional blood draws and questionnaires over a roughly two-month period. Blood samples from the prospective study were shipped frozen or at room temperature prior to DNA extraction. The germline V gene provides CDR1 SGHTA and CDR2 FQGTGA. A distance of 17 bases separates the germline ends of V and J, which lose 4 bases and 4 bases respectively. From the cysteine up to the phenylalanine, the CDR3 has a length of 16 residues. Only CDR3 DNA is held: 48 bases, read in frame from base 1.

Study-level results and caveats: Clinical and demographic metadata were provided uncurated, with the amount varying by source and participant.

The receptor was isolated from a woman aged 18-29 years with acute COVID-19. The V gene is TRBV7-3 and the J gene is TRBJ2-1, with TRBD2 as a weak D call on 6 bases. The specimen sequenced was PBMCs or T cells enriched from blood (not recorded which). The DNA reads TGTGCCAGCAGCTCCCGTAGTGTGCGGGAATACAATGAGCAGTTCTTC. Its protein reads: CASSSRSVREYNEQFF.